A single sample gave rise to the 17 T cell receptor beta chains below, sequenced in a study of cytomegalovirus exposure and HLA in healthy donors. PCR was performed using 60 Vbeta and 13 Jbeta primers. Data came from immunoSEQ multiplex PCR; TCRdb stores just in-frame clones and leaves some out. The table lists roughly 100,000 clones, 76% of them singletons. Sequencing was done on a sample of PBMCs. These receptor sequences come from a middle-aged man in good health and CMV-seropositive.

The chain combines TRBV6-5 with TRBJ1-1; D is undetermined. CDR3 length equals 13 residues. From germline, CDR1 is MNHEY and CDR2 SVGAGI. Trimming took off 2 bases at V and 4 bases at J, with 8 bases between the two ends. The CDR3 sequence: CASSYREGTEAFF. The CDR3 DNA reads TGTGCCAGCAGTTACAGGGAGGGCACTGAAGCTTTCTTT.

V gene TRBV5-4 combines with J gene TRBJ1-4, with TRBD1 identical over 11 bases. The CDR3 has 16 amino acids. The J segment lost 3 bases and the V segment lost 2 bases, leaving 3 bases of the junction unmatched. Germline CDR1 SGHNT, CDR2 YYREEE (reference sequence). CDR3 nucleotide sequence: TGTGCCAGCAGCTTCGGACAGGGGGCGCCTAATGAAAAACTGTTTTTT. Translating it yields CASSFGQGAPNEKLFF.

As concerns this clone: Its ends do not fully match the called genes, so a read error is possible. The CDR3 nucleotides read TGTGCCAGCAGTGCATTCTCTGGGGCCAACGGCCTGACTTTC. This translates into CASSAFSGANGLTF. This rearrangement joins TRBV25-1 to TRBJ2-6; possible D gene TRBD1, 5 bases. The CDR3 spans 14 residues. CDR1 and CDR2 from the germline V gene are MGHDK and SYGVNS. Complete variable domain (other parts from reference TRBV25-1 and TRBJ2-6): EADIYQTPRYLVIGTGKKITLECSQTMGHDKMYWYQQDPGMELHLIHYSYGVNSTEKGDLSSESTVSRIRTEHFPLTLESARPSHTSQYLCASSAFSGANGLTFGAGSRLTVL.

The V and J genes are TRBV28 and TRBJ2-7, with 8 positions matching TRBD1. CDR1 and CDR2 (germline): MDHEN, SYDVKM. CDR3 length: 15 amino acids. J lost 0 bases, V lost 4 bases, and 5 bases had no gene match. DNA for the CDR3: TGTGCCAGCAGTTCAGGGGGCAGCCGCTCCTACGAGCAGTACTTC. It specifies CASSSGGSRSYEQYF.

V is TRBV6-1 and J is TRBJ1-4; no firm D call. The CDR3 spans 14 residues. Germline V gives CDR1 MNHNS, CDR2 SASEGT. V lost 6 bases and J 9 bases, leaving 17 bases between the germline ends. The CDR3 DNA sequence: TGTGCCAGCAGAGATGACAACGTGGGTAAAAAACTGTTTTTT. Protein product: CASRDDNVGKKLFF.

The chain uses TRBV7-2 and TRBJ1-4; D not resolved. The germline V and J ends were trimmed by 0 bases and 4 bases, with 9 bases remaining between them. The CDR3 is 15 residues long. Germline loops: CDR1 SGHTA, CDR2 FQGNSA. CDR3 in amino acids: CASSLAGVNNEKLFF. CDR3 in DNA: TGTGCCAGCAGCTTAGCGGGAGTCAATAATGAAAAACTGTTTTTT.

A single count supports this clone. DNA for the CDR3: TGTGCCAGCAGCCAGATACCCGCAACTAATGAAAAACTGTTTTTT. Amino acids: CASSQIPATNEKLFF. The rearrangement links TRBV7-6 to TRBJ1-4, with D unresolved. CDR3 length: 15 amino acids. Trimming left V 5 bases short and J 0 bases short, with 10 bases between. The germline V gene has CDR1 SGHVS and CDR2 FNYEAQ.

The chain recombines TRBV7-3 with TRBJ2-5, with TRBD2 identical over 9 bases. CDR3 length equals 15 residues. Trimming took 3 bases from V and 1 from J; bases not matched to a gene: 3. CDR1 is SGHTA, CDR2 FQGTGA, per germline. In DNA form, the CDR3 reads TGTGCCAGCAGCTTTGGGACTAGCAGCCAAGAGACCCAGTACTTC. Translation gives CASSFGTSSQETQYF.

V gene TRBV10-1 combines with J gene TRBJ2-4; perhaps TRBD1 as D (6 bases). V lost 6 bases and J lost 3, with 12 bases in between. The CDR3 is made up of 14 amino acids. Per the germline V gene, CDR1 is WNHNN and CDR2 is SYGVQD (reference sequence). The CDR3 sequence: CASSLDRVKNIQYF. As DNA, the CDR3 is TGCGCCAGCAGCCTGGACAGAGTCAAAAACATTCAGTACTTC.

V and J are TRBV19 and TRBJ1-2; 7 bases map to TRBD1. This CDR3 spans 14 amino acids. The trim removed 10 bases at V and 4 bases at J, leaving 12 bases unmatched. Looked up from germline, CDR1 is LNHDA and CDR2 is SQIVND (reference sequence). For the CDR3, the DNA is TGTGCCACCCAGGCGGTGGGACAGCCCTATGGCTACACCTTC. It codes for CATQAVGQPYGYTF.

By sample share, this clone is medium-sized. This chain links TRBV2 with TRBJ1-1; 10 positions match TRBD1. V gave up 5 bases and J gave up 5 bases; unmatched junction bases: 8. CDR1 is SNHLY, CDR2 FYNNEI, per germline. The CDR3 is 15 residues long. DNA for the CDR3: TGTGCCAGCAGTCCGACCGACAGGGGGCGGACTGAAGCTTTCTTT. It encodes CASSPTDRGRTEAFF.

This chain connects TRBV7-9 to TRBJ1-1, with D tentatively TRBD1 (5 bases). The CDR3 has 14 amino acids. CDR1 SEHNR and CDR2 FQNEAQ come from the germline V gene (reference sequence). The germline V and J ends were trimmed by 1 base and 6 bases, with 12 bases remaining between them. The CDR3 sequence is CASSLVGGRAEAFF. DNA for the CDR3: TGTGCCAGCAGCTTAGTGGGGGGGAGGGCTGAAGCTTTCTTT.

The chain links TRBV5-1 to TRBJ2-1; D perhaps matches TRBD2 (6 bases). Germline-derived CDR1 and CDR2 are SGHRS and YFSETQ. There are 15 residues in the CDR3. The germline V and J ends were trimmed by 0 bases and 1 base, with 8 bases remaining between them. CDR3: CASSLAGESYNEQFF. The CDR3, as DNA: TGCGCCAGCAGCTTGGCGGGAGAATCCTACAATGAGCAGTTCTTC.

The chain has TRBV7-9 and TRBJ2-5; D possibly corresponds to TRBD1 (5 bases). The CDR3 is 14 amino acids. Trimming cost V 0 bases and J 2 bases, with 7 bases left between them. Germline V lookup: CDR1 SEHNR, CDR2 FQNEAQ (reference sequence). DNA of the CDR3: TGTGCCAGCAGCTTAGCAGGGGAACAAGAGACCCAGTACTTC. Translated: CASSLAGEQETQYF.

The chain couples TRBV9 to TRBJ2-3; D uncertain. Trimming cost V 2 bases and J 0 bases, with 10 bases left between them. The germline CDR1 and CDR2 sequences are SGDLS and YYNGEE. CDR3 size: 15 residues. CDR3: CASSVSGTSTDTQYF. CDR3 DNA: TGTGCCAGCAGCGTCTCAGGTACTAGCACAGATACGCAGTATTTT.

V gene TRBV19 combines with J gene TRBJ2-3; TRBD1 matches 12 bases. CDR1 LNHDA and CDR2 SQIVND come from the germline V gene (reference sequence). V trimming: 5 bases; J trimming: 0 bases; junction bases outside the gene matches: 9. CDR3 length: 18 residues. CDR3 nucleotides: TGTGCCAGTAGTGTCTCCGGGACAGGGGGCAAGAGCACAGATACGCAGTATTTT. This encodes CASSVSGTGGKSTDTQYF. Variable domain in full (rest from reference TRBV19 and TRBJ2-3): DGGITQSPKYLFRKEGQNVTLSCEQNLNHDAMYWYRQDPGQGLRLIYYSQIVNDFQKGDIAEGYSVSREKKESFPLTVTSAQKNPTAFYLCASSVSGTGGKSTDTQYFGPGTRLTVL.

The sample holds a few counts of this clone. V is TRBV5-1 and J is TRBJ2-3; D may be TRBD1 (5 bases). CDR1 SGHRS and CDR2 YFSETQ come from the germline V gene. The V end was cut by 5 bases, the J end by 4 bases, with 14 bases between. The CDR3 contains 14 residues. The CDR3 spells CASSWGLGSDTQYF. As DNA, the CDR3 is TGCGCCAGCAGTTGGGGCCTAGGTTCAGATACGCAGTATTTT.